The rows below give T cell receptor beta chains drawn from one sample of a study of regulatory dendritic cells for organ transplantation. These receptors have no known antigen. Profiled with immunoSEQ multiplex PCR; TCRdb holds only in-frame clones, not every one. The table shows approximately 5,400 clones, with approximately 74% occurring only once. The sample comprised memory CD8+ T cells from blood cultured with regulatory dendritic cells. The source of these receptors is a human donor in good health. CDR3s include the opening cysteine and the closing phenylalanine or tryptophan. A D gene is named only where the DNA matches it firmly. Some rows mark clone size as missing; the rest say once, few, many or name a class of expanded clone.

d_gene | abundance | j_gene | v_gene | CDR3aa | CDR3nt
- | - | TRBJ1-1 | TRBV19 | CASSISGNTEAFF | TGTGCCAGTAGTATATCCGGGAACACTGAAGCTTTCTTT
TRBD1 | - | TRBJ1-5 | TRBV7-8 | CASSASSGTGDHQPQHF | TGTGCCAGCAGCGCATCCTCCGGGACAGGGGATCATCAGCCCCAGCATTTT
- | - | TRBJ2-6 | TRBV4-2 | CASLGLSPGSGANVLTF | TGTGCCAGCCTGGGGCTTTCCCCGGGCTCTGGGGCCAACGTCCTGACTTTC
- | - | TRBJ2-3 | TRBV2 | CASSEINKGADTQYF | TGTGCCAGCAGTGAGATCAATAAGGGGGCAGATACGCAGTATTTT
- | - | TRBJ2-7 | TRBV6-1 | CASSEGDGSSYEQYF | TGTGCCAGCAGTGAAGGGGACGGGAGCTCCTACGAGCAGTACTTC
TRBD1 | - | TRBJ1-2 | TRBV2 | CASGTSGGDGYTF | TGTGCCAGCGGGACCTCAGGGGGGGATGGCTACACCTTC
- | once | TRBJ2-7 | TRBV7-2 | CASSDLGEQYF | TGTGCCAGCAGCGACCTTGGGGAGCAGTACTTC
TRBD2 | - | TRBJ2-7 | TRBV7-9 | CASSHPRERGSYEQYF | TGTGCCAGCAGCCACCCCCGTGAGCGGGGATCCTACGAGCAGTACTTC
TRBD2 | - | TRBJ2-3 | TRBV4-2 | CASSQAGLLVGGPSDTQYF | TGTGCCAGCAGCCAAGCTGGGCTACTGGTGGGAGGGCCGTCGGATACGCAGTATTTT
TRBD1 | - | TRBJ1-2 | TRBV30 | CAWTIGQGYGYTF | TGTGCCTGGACCATCGGACAGGGCTATGGCTACACCTTC
- | - | TRBJ2-2 | TRBV7-9 | CASSLPRDFHADTGELFF | TGTGCCAGCAGCTTACCAAGGGACTTCCACGCGGACACCGGGGAGCTGTTTTTT
TRBD1 | - | TRBJ2-1 | TRBV6-4 | CASSGDSYNEQFF | TGTGCCAGCAGTGGGGACAGTTACAATGAGCAGTTCTTC
- | - | TRBJ1-5 | TRBV19 | CASSIKGGWNQPQHF | TGTGCCAGTAGTATTAAAGGGGGTTGGAATCAGCCCCAGCATTTT
TRBD2 | - | TRBJ2-1 | TRBV6-4 | CASSDRLAGYNEQFF | TGTGCCAGCAGTGACAGGCTAGCGGGCTACAATGAGCAGTTCTTC
- | few | TRBJ1-5 | TRBV7-8 | CASSLIYSNQPQHF | TGTGCCAGCAGCTTGATATATAGCAATCAGCCCCAGCATTTT
- | - | TRBJ2-5 | TRBV6-5 | CASSHMIGTLETQYF | TGTGCCAGCAGCCATATGATAGGGACACTAGAGACCCAGTACTTC
- | - | TRBJ1-3 | TRBV7-9 | CASSSTASGNTIYF | TGTGCCAGCAGCTCGACAGCCTCCGGAAACACCATATATTTT
- | - | TRBJ2-2 | TRBV5-1 | CASSLATAFGGELFF | TGCGCCAGCAGCTTGGCGACAGCATTTGGCGGGGAGCTGTTTTTT
- | - | TRBJ1-2 | TRBV28 | CASSPFRDLGYTF | TGTGCCAGCAGTCCTTTCCGGGACCTCGGCTACACCTTC
TRBD2 | - | TRBJ2-5 | TRBV6-4 | CTSSDSAGGQETQYF | TGTACCAGCAGTGACTCAGCGGGGGGGCAAGAGACCCAGTACTTC
- | - | TRBJ1-2 | TRBV7-9 | CASSLGYYGYTF | TGTGCCAGCAGCTTAGGCTACTATGGCTACACCTTC
TRBD2 | - | TRBJ2-3 | TRBV4-3 | CASSQGSGGAQFTDTQYF | TGCGCCAGCAGCCAAGGTAGCGGGGGGGCCCAGTTCACAGATACGCAGTATTTT
- | - | TRBJ2-5 | TRBV7-9 | CASSNILETQYF | TGTGCCAGCAGTAACATCCTCGAGACCCAGTACTTC
- | - | TRBJ1-1 | TRBV7-9 | CASRQDAEAFF | TGTGCCAGCAGACAGGACGCTGAAGCTTTCTTT
- | - | TRBJ2-7 | TRBV7-6 | CASSGPNSGQITSSYEQYF | TGTGCCAGCAGCGGACCGAATAGCGGACAGATAACGAGCTCCTACGAGCAGTACTTC
- | once | TRBJ2-2 | TRBV7-3 | CASSSVPGDGELFF | TGTGCCAGCAGCTCTGTACCGGGGGACGGGGAGCTGTTTTTT
- | few | TRBJ1-2 | TRBV13 | CASSLVWQPYGYTF | TGTGCCAGCAGCTTGGTCTGGCAGCCCTATGGCTACACCTTC
- | - | TRBJ1-1 | TRBV6-1 | CASSLRENTEAFF | TGTGCCAGCAGCCTCAGGGAGAACACTGAAGCTTTCTTT
- | - | TRBJ1-1 | TRBV15 | CATSRDHPGLSEAFF | TGTGCCACCAGCAGAGATCACCCAGGACTATCTGAAGCTTTCTTT
- | - | TRBJ1-1 | TRBV5-6 | CASSFESSGNTEAFF | TGTGCCAGCAGCTTTGAGTCCTCCGGGAACACTGAAGCTTTCTTT
- | - | TRBJ2-5 | TRBV5-1 | CASSWEGVQETQYF | TGCGCCAGCAGTTGGGAGGGGGTCCAAGAGACCCAGTACTTC
TRBD1 | - | TRBJ2-1 | TRBV20-1 | CSASRQGEQFF | TGCAGTGCTAGTAGACAGGGAGAGCAGTTCTTC
TRBD2 | - | TRBJ2-7 | TRBV27 | CASRPGGGRGEQYF | TGTGCCAGCAGGCCAGGCGGGGGACGCGGCGAGCAGTACTTC
- | - | TRBJ2-3 | TRBV13 | CASSLVGGEKADTQYF | TGTGCCAGCAGCTTAGTCGGGGGAGAAAAGGCAGATACGCAGTATTTT
- | few | TRBJ2-6 | TRBV6-4 | CASSAEGGLSGANVLTF | TGTGCCAGCAGTGCCGAGGGGGGCCTCTCTGGGGCCAACGTCCTGACTTTC
- | - | TRBJ2-3 | TRBV19 | CASAEPSPTDTQYF | TGTGCCAGTGCAGAGCCGTCCCCCACAGATACGCAGTATTTT
- | - | TRBJ1-2 | TRBV19 | CASSIFGGDYGYTF | TGTGCCAGTAGTATTTTTGGGGGCGACTATGGCTACACCTTC
TRBD2 | - | TRBJ2-7 | TRBV7-9 | CASSSSGSSYEQYF | TGTGCCAGCAGCTCCAGCGGGAGCTCCTACGAGCAGTACTTC
TRBD1 | - | TRBJ2-7 | TRBV4-1 | CASSQWTGDYEQYF | TGCGCCAGCAGCCAGTGGACAGGGGACTACGAGCAGTACTTC
TRBD2 | - | TRBJ2-3 | TRBV12-5 | CASGDGSGGKTDTQYF | TGTGCTAGTGGAGACGGAAGCGGGGGGAAGACAGATACGCAGTATTTT
- | few | TRBJ2-7 | TRBV10-3 | CAISQDSYEQYF | TGTGCCATCAGTCAGGACTCCTACGAGCAGTACTTC
- | - | TRBJ2-1 | TRBV27 | CASSSTQTGVILNEQFF | TGTGCCAGCAGTTCCACCCAAACGGGAGTTATCCTCAATGAGCAGTTCTTC
- | - | TRBJ2-3 | TRBV6-4 | CASSDRGMGGGDTQYF | TGTGCCAGCAGTGACCGTGGTATGGGAGGTGGAGATACGCAGTATTTT
- | - | TRBJ2-1 | TRBV15 | CATSSGVSSYNEQFF | TGTGCCACCAGCAGTGGGGTTAGCTCCTACAATGAGCAGTTCTTC
- | - | TRBJ2-7 | TRBV6-1 | CASSYGGEQYF | TGTGCCAGCAGTTACGGGGGAGAGCAGTACTTC